The 4 T cell receptor beta chains below were found in one sample sequenced in a study of blood T cell repertoires in COVID-19 (dated by TCRdb to about 2020). The library was produced with the immunoSEQ multiplex PCR assay. This is the immuneACCESS table as TCRdb keeps it, with only in-frame sequences that have V and J called. A part of the clones is gone; compared with another copy, unresolved V genes explain less than half, and the rest is unexplained. The sample table holds over 350,000 clones, of which 70% to 90% were seen once. 1.2% of the sample is held by the ten biggest clonotypes. The sample was PBMCs or T cells enriched from blood (not recorded which). The receptors come from a woman under 30 who had recovered from COVID-19.

The gene calls are TRBV2 and TRBJ2-1; 8 positions agree with TRBD2. Germline lookup yields CDR1 SNHLY and CDR2 FYNNEI. Germline trimming cut 4 bases from V and 5 bases from J; bases unmatched to any gene: 7. This CDR3 contains 15 residues. The CDR3: CASSVLAASHNEQFF. The CDR3 coding sequence is TGTGCCAGCAGTGTACTAGCGGCTTCGCACAATGAGCAGTTCTTC.

The chain recombines TRBV18 with TRBJ2-2; D is unresolved. This CDR3 spans 15 amino acids. Germline lookup yields CDR1 KGHSH and CDR2 LQKENI. The germline V and J ends were trimmed by 2 bases and 4 bases, with 11 bases remaining between them. In nucleotides, the CDR3 is TGTGCCAGCTCACCAGCGGTAGTGCTCACCGGGGAGCTGTTTTTT. Encoded protein: CASSPAVVLTGELFF.

This chain uses TRBV18 with TRBJ1-5; no reliable D call. CDR3 length: 14 amino acids. Germline V gene data show CDR1 as KGHSH and CDR2 as LQKENI. V was cut by 3 bases and J by 6 bases, with 12 bases left in between. The CDR3 sequence is CASSPAEGSQPQHF. The CDR3 DNA sequence: TGTGCCAGCTCACCCGCAGAGGGCTCTCAGCCCCAGCATTTT.

This chain connects TRBV5-1 to TRBJ2-3, with 9 bases matching TRBD2. The germline V gene encodes CDR1 SGHRS and CDR2 YFSETQ. This CDR3 has 16 amino acids. Trimming at V came to 0 bases and at J to 1 base, leaving 3 bases not matched to a gene. The CDR3 coding sequence is TGCGCCAGCAGCTTGGAGCGGGGGGAAGGCACAGATACGCAGTATTTT. Protein sequence: CASSLERGEGTDTQYF.